These 22 T cell receptor beta chains share one sample of origin, sequenced in a study of blood T cell repertoires in COVID-19. Assay used: immunoSEQ multiplex PCR; TCRdb lists only in-frame clones, some missing. This sample has 18,000 or so clones, with approximately 85% found just once. The sequenced sample consisted of peripheral blood. Receptors were obtained from a middle-aged man with active or convalescent COVID-19.

The chain has TRBV19 and TRBJ1-4; 7 bases match TRBD1. This CDR3 contains 18 residues. V lost 5 bases and J lost 0; bases outside the gene matches: 12. Germline loops: CDR1 LNHDA, CDR2 SQIVND (reference sequence). The CDR3 nucleotides are TGTGCCAGTAGTTTCCTACAGGGGAATGGGGCAACTAATGAAAAACTGTTTTTT. It is translated as CASSFLQGNGATNEKLFF.

The chain uses TRBV6-2 or TRBV6-3 and TRBJ1-1; no firm D call. V gave up 5 bases and J gave up 4 bases, with 5 bases separating them. The CDR3 is made up of 11 amino acids. CDR1 and CDR2 (germline): MNHEY, SVGEGT. The CDR3 DNA reads TGTGCCAGCAGTGTCTTCACTGAAGCTTTCTTT. This encodes CASSVFTEAFF.

J is TRBJ2-1 and V is TRBV7-9, with 9 positions matching TRBD2. The CDR3 runs to 18 residues. Trimming removed 1 base from V and 4 bases from J; junction bases left unmatched: 11. Germline CDR1 is SEHNR and CDR2 is FQNEAQ (reference sequence). The CDR3 coding sequence is TGTGCCAGCAGCTTAGTTGGAAAAGCGGGGGGCCCGTACAATGAGCAGTTCTTC. Amino acids: CASSLVGKAGGPYNEQFF.

This chain's CDR3 is CASSIDRDYEQYF. CDR3 nucleotide sequence: TGTGCCAGTAGTATCGACAGGGACTACGAGCAGTACTTC. The rearrangement joins TRBV19 to TRBJ2-7; 7 bases map to TRBD1. After removal of 3 bases from V and 3 bases from J, the junction contained 2 bases not matched to a gene. Germline CDR1 LNHDA, CDR2 SQIVND (reference sequence). This CDR3 comprises 13 residues.

V usage is TRBV5-8 and J usage is TRBJ2-3, with a weak D call TRBD1 (5 bases). CDR1 SGHTS and CDR2 YDEGEE come from the germline V gene. The ends were cut back, 0 bases at V and 2 bases at J, with 10 bases in the middle. The CDR3 spans 15 residues. For the CDR3, the DNA is TGTGCCAGCAGCTTGGCGCAGGGATACACAGATACGCAGTATTTT. The encoded protein is CASSLAQGYTDTQYF.

This rearrangement joins TRBV28 to TRBJ1-1; the match to TRBD1 covers 7 bases. Germline CDR1 reads MDHEN; CDR2 reads SYDVKM. V was clipped by 6 bases and J by 0 bases; unmatched bases: 7. The CDR3 spans 15 residues. The CDR3 spells CASSLAGQMNTEAFF. CDR3 nucleotides: TGTGCCAGCAGCCTTGCGGGACAGATGAACACTGAAGCTTTCTTT. The entire variable domain, with the rest obtained from reference TRBV28 and TRBJ1-1, is as follows: DVKVTQSSRYLVKRTGEKVFLECVQDMDHENMFWYRQDPGLGLRLIYFSYDVKMKEKGDIPEGYSVSREKKERFSLILESASTNQTSMYLCASSLAGQMNTEAFFGQGTRLTVV.

This clone was picked up one time. This chain connects TRBV27 to TRBJ1-2; no definite D call. The CDR3 runs to 17 residues. With 2 bases removed from V and 1 base from J, the gap between germline ends came to 17 bases. Germline V lookup: CDR1 MNHEY, CDR2 SMNVEV (reference sequence). In DNA, the CDR3 is TGTGCCAGCAGTTTAGTGGCGGGGTGGGGTCTTAACTATGGCTACACCTTC. It codes for CASSLVAGWGLNYGYTF.

The CDR3 sequence is CAISESEASGGATGELFF. The CDR3 nucleotides are TGTGCCATCAGTGAGTCGGAGGCTAGCGGGGGGGCCACCGGGGAGCTGTTTTTT. The chain recombines TRBV10-3 with TRBJ2-2, with 12 nucleotides matching TRBD2. Germline V lookup: CDR1 ENHRY, CDR2 SYGVKD. The CDR3 consists of 18 residues. V was pared by 0 bases and J by 4 bases, with 6 bases of the junction left unmatched.

In its sample, this clone was seen a few times. The chain links TRBV7-9 to TRBJ1-1; tentatively, D is TRBD1 (6 bases). Germline loops: CDR1 SEHNR, CDR2 FQNEAQ (reference sequence). The CDR3 spans 13 residues. Trimming took 4 bases from V and 8 from J, leaving 14 bases between them. The CDR3 DNA reads as TGTGCCAGCAGCTCAAGTTCCGGGACAGAAGCTTTCTTT. Translating it yields CASSSSSGTEAFF.

This clone was detected a few times. The CDR3 DNA is TGTGCCAGCAGTTACTCGAGGTTGCTAACCGGGGAGCTGTTTTTT. Its translation is CASSYSRLLTGELFF. V gene TRBV6-5 combines with J gene TRBJ2-2; D remains unclear. Per the germline V gene, CDR1 is MNHEY and CDR2 is SVGAGI. The germline V and J ends were trimmed by 0 bases and 5 bases, with 10 bases remaining between them. This CDR3 contains 15 residues.

The chain is built from TRBV19 and TRBJ1-4, with a weak D call TRBD1 (6 bases). Germline V gene lookup returns CDR1 LNHDA and CDR2 SQIVND (reference sequence). V was cut by 5 bases and J by 7 bases, with 11 bases left in between. The CDR3 has 13 residues. The chain's CDR3 is CASSGSRGEKLFF. CDR3 nucleotide sequence: TGTGCCAGTAGTGGCAGCAGGGGTGAAAAACTGTTTTTT.

This clone is labeled as large. The chain joins TRBV2 to TRBJ2-3; 14 bases are shared with TRBD2. The length of the CDR3 is 16 residues. J was trimmed by 8 bases and V by 9 bases; bases with no gene match: 13. Germline assignment: CDR1 SNHLY and CDR2 FYNNEI. CDR3 in amino acids: CARLEGLAGGLGTQYF. The DNA for the CDR3 is TGTGCCAGGTTGGAAGGACTAGCGGGGGGCCTTGGTACGCAGTATTTT. The whole variable domain, remainder taken from reference TRBV2 and TRBJ2-3, is EPEVTQTPSHQVTQMGQEVILRCVPISNHLYFYWYRQILGQKVEFLVSFYNNEISEKSEIFDDQFSVERPDGSNFTLKIRSTKLEDSAMYFCARLEGLAGGLGTQYFGPGTRLTVL.

The chain recombines TRBV7-2 with TRBJ1-2; 10 bases align to TRBD1. CDR1 is SGHTA, CDR2 FQGNSA, per germline. The V segment lost 2 bases and the J segment 4 bases; nucleotides outside the gene matches: 7. CDR3 length: 16 amino acids. This chain's CDR3 is CASSLKTGGEIYGYTF. CDR3 sequence (DNA): TGTGCCAGCAGCTTAAAGACAGGGGGCGAGATCTATGGCTACACCTTC.

The chain recombines TRBV19 with TRBJ1-5; TRBD1 matches 8 bases. This CDR3 has 15 amino acids. Germline values: CDR1 LNHDA, CDR2 SQIVND (reference sequence). Germline trimming cut 9 bases from V and 5 bases from J; bases unmatched to any gene: 12. In nucleotides, the CDR3 is TGTGCCAGCCGAAAACAGGGGGGAGAAGATCAGCCCCAGCATTTT. Protein product: CASRKQGGEDQPQHF.

The chain combines TRBV7-9 with TRBJ1-2; D is undetermined. Trimming pared 1 base from V and 7 bases from J, leaving 7 bases between. This CDR3 spans 12 amino acids. Germline CDR1 and CDR2: SEHNR and FQNEAQ (reference sequence). For the CDR3, the DNA is TGTGCCAGCAGCTTAGTCGGGGTTGGCTACACCTTC. Translating gives CASSLVGVGYTF.

This chain joins TRBV5-5 and TRBJ1-2, with 9 bases that match TRBD1. V trimming: 5 bases; J trimming: 4 bases; junction bases outside the gene matches: 6. CDR3 size: 14 residues. Per the germline V gene, CDR1 is SGHKS and CDR2 is YYEKEE (reference sequence). CDR3 protein: CASRIGQGIYGYTF. CDR3 bases: TGTGCCAGCAGGATCGGACAGGGGATCTATGGCTACACCTTC.

The chain couples TRBV24-1 to TRBJ2-4, with 11 bases matching TRBD1. Germline assignment: CDR1 KGHDR and CDR2 SFDVKD. V was clipped by 11 bases and J by 7 bases; unmatched bases: 15. The CDR3 extends over 16 amino acids. This CDR3 is CANWTGGEITRNIQYF. In DNA form, the CDR3 reads TGTGCCAATTGGACAGGGGGCGAGATTACGCGGAACATTCAGTACTTC.

This chain joins TRBV13 and TRBJ2-7; 9 bases line up with TRBD1. With V trimmed by 4 bases and J by 1 base, 2 bases remained unmatched. Looked up from germline, CDR1 is PRHDT and CDR2 is FYEKMQ (reference sequence). CDR3 length: 14 amino acids. CDR3 sequence (DNA): TGTGCCAGCAGCTGGGGACAGGGTTCCTACGAGCAGTACTTC. Its protein product is CASSWGQGSYEQYF.

The chain joins TRBV9 to TRBJ2-7, with a weak D call TRBD2 (6 bases). V was clipped by 0 bases and J by 4 bases, with 17 bases between them. CDR1 and CDR2 from the germline V gene are SGDLS and YYNGEE. CDR3 size: 16 residues. CDR3 region: CASSVDLDGTLYEQYF. The CDR3 DNA reads as TGTGCCAGCAGCGTAGATTTGGACGGGACTCTTTACGAGCAGTACTTC.

V is TRBV4-2 and J is TRBJ2-1; D is possibly TRBD2 (6 bases). Germline V CDR1 and CDR2: LGHNA, YNFKEQ. CDR3 length: 18 amino acids. The V end lost 2 bases, the J end lost 1 base, and 18 bases lay between the germline ends. For the CDR3, the DNA is TGTGCCAGCAGCCAACCCCCAGGAGGGGAGAGGTCCTACAATGAGCAGTTCTTC. This sequence encodes CASSQPPGGERSYNEQFF.

This chain uses TRBV6-6 with TRBJ2-5; 7 nucleotides line up with TRBD1. Germline values: CDR1 MNHNY, CDR2 SVGAGI (reference sequence). This CDR3 contains 16 residues. J was trimmed by 7 bases and V by 7 bases; bases with no gene match: 18. CDR3 loop: CASTQGEQVGPGTQYF. The CDR3 bases are TGTGCCAGCACCCAGGGGGAACAGGTGGGGCCGGGGACCCAGTACTTC.

This chain uses TRBV30 with TRBJ1-6; TRBD1 might be the D (5 bases). Germline CDR1 reads GTSNPN; CDR2 reads SVGIG (reference sequence). This CDR3 spans 14 amino acids. The ends were cut back, 3 bases at V and 8 bases at J, with 14 bases in the middle. The CDR3: CAWSPDILYSPLHF. CDR3 DNA: TGTGCCTGGAGCCCGGACATATTGTATTCACCCCTCCACTTT.